The source of this TCR beta chain is a study of lymphopenia after photon versus proton radiotherapy. General study findings and limits: A bigger post-nadir fall in TCR diversity correlated inversely with survival time in deceased patients.

Details on this clone: Its antigen is not identified.

CDR3 size: 13 residues. Germline V gene data show CDR1 as MDHEN and CDR2 as SYDVKM. Between the trimmed V and J ends, which lost 6 bases and 2 bases, there was a span of 10 bases. TCRdb's copy holds only in-frame clones and misses some; the assay was immunoSEQ multiplex PCR. The table records roughly 25,000 clones, over 85% of them present only once. This TCR came from a woman between 50 and 59 years old with cholangiocarcinoma. The sample here was peripheral blood, taken from a patient treated with photon-based radiotherapy. This chain uses TRBV28 with TRBJ2-5; no definite D call. The DNA for the CDR3 is TGTGCCAGCAGGAAAGGGTATCAAGAGACCCAGTACTTC. Protein product: CASRKGYQETQYF.